The entry below describes one T cell receptor beta chain. Its antigen remains unknown. Other nucleotide sequences from this sample produce the same CDR3. It was into CD45RA+ naive and CD45RA-negative memory subsets that the CD4+ cells were split. This sample is drawn from a study of shared clonotypes between healthy human individuals. Study-level points and caveats: Non-shared clonotypes had lower generation probabilities than clonotypes shared by all four sorted-subset donors.

Germline CDR1 and CDR2: MGHDK and SYGVNS. The CDR3 runs 13 residues. The J segment lost 4 bases and the V segment lost 3 bases, leaving 1 base of the junction unmatched. Samples underwent the assay at deep level. Clones were read by immunoSEQ multiplex PCR, and TCRdb kept only the in-frame ones, dropping some. The table has about 2.5 million clones, approximately 90% seen once. The chain is built from TRBV25-1 and TRBJ2-5, with TRBD1 matching 8 bases. What was sequenced was naive CD4+ T cells from PBMCs. Noted subset: CD45RA+ positively selected. This TCR was recovered from a man between 18 and 35 years old in good health. Some clones in this sample may be carry-over from other donors' samples. The CDR3 nucleotides are TGTGCCAGCAGTGACAGGGGGCGAGAGACCCAGTACTTC. Translating gives CASSDRGRETQYF.